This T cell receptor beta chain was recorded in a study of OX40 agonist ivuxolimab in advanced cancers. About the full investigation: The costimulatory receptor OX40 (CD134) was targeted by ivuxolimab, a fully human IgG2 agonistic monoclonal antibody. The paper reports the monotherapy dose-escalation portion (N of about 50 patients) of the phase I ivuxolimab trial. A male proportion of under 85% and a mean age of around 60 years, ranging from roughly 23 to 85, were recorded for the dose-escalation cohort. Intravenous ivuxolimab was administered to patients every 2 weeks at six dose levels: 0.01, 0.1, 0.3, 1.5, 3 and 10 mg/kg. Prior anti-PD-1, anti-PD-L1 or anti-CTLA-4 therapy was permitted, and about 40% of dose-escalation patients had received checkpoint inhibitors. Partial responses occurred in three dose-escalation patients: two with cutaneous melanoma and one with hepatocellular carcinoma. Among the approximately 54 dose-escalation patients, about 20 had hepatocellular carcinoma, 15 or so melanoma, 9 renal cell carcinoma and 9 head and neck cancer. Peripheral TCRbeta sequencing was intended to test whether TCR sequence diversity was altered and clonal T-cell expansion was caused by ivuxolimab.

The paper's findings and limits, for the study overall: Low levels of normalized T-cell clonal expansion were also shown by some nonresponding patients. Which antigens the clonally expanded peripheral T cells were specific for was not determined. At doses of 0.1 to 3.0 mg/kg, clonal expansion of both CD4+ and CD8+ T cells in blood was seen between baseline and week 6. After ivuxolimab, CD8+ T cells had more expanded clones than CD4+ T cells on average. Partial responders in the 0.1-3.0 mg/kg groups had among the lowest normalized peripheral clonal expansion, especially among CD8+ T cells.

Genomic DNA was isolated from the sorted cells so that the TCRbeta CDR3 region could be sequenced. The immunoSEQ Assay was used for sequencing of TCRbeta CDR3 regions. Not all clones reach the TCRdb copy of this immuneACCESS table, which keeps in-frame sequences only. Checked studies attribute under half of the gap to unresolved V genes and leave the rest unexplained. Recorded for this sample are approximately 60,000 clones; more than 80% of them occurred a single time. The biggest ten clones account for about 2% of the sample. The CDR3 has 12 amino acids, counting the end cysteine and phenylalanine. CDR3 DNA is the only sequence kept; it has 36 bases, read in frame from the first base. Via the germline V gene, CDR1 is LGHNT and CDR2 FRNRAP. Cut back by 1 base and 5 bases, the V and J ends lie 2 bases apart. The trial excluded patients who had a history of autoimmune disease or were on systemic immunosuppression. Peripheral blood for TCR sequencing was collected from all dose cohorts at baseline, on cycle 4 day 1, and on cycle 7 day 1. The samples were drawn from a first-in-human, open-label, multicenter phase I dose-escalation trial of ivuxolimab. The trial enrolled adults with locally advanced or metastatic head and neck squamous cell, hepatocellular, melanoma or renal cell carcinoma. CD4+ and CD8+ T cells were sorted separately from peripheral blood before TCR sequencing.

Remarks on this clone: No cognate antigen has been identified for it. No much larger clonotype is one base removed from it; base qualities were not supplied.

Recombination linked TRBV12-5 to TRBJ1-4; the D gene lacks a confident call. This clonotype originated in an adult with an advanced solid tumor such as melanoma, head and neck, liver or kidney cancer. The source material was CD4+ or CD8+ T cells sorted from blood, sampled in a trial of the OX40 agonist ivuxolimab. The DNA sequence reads TGTGCTAGTGGTTTGGAAAATGAAAAACTGTTTTTT. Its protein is CASGLENEKLFF. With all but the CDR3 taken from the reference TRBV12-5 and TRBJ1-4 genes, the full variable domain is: DARVTQTPRHKVTEMGQEVTMRCQPILGHNTVFWYRQTMMQGLELLAYFRNRAPLDDSGMPKDRFSAEMPDATLATLKIQPSEPRDSAVYFCASGLENEKLFFGSGTQLSVL.